These 3 T cell receptor beta chains were sequenced from one sample in a study of CD4 T cells in relation to SARS-CoV-2 and coronaviruses. CD4+ T cells from unexposed donors were obtained before the COVID-19 pandemic (2011-2018). After 10 to 11 days of culture, CD4+ T cells were isolated. Which antigens these TCRs recognize remains unknown. Data came from immunoSEQ multiplex PCR; TCRdb stores just in-frame clones and leaves some out. The sample records tens of thousands of clones, about 80% being singletons. The source material was CD4+ T cells from PBMCs, cultured in vitro. These receptors all stem from a human donor in good health.

The chain joins TRBV6-2 or TRBV6-3 to TRBJ1-1; D uncertain. CDR1 and CDR2 (germline): MNHEY, SVGEGT. The CDR3 has 17 residues. Deletions cut 0 bases from V and 4 bases from J, with 18 bases between. The CDR3 DNA reads as TGTGCCAGCAGTTACTCGATAGCATCTACAGTTCGCACTGAAGCTTTCTTT. Translated: CASSYSIASTVRTEAFF.

The CDR3 DNA reads TGTGCCAGCAGACAAGACCAGAACTTCCACGAGCAGTACTTC. This codes for CASRQDQNFHEQYF. The rearrangement links TRBV6-5 to TRBJ2-7; D call uncertain. V lost 6 bases and J 5 bases, leaving 17 bases between the germline ends. The CDR3 length is 14 residues. CDR1 and CDR2 (germline): MNHEY, SVGAGI.

The rearrangement uses TRBV2 and TRBJ1-1; 8 bases agree with TRBD1. The CDR3 is made up of 13 amino acids. V shed 7 bases and J 10 bases; nucleotides not matched to a gene: 11. CDR1 and CDR2 (germline): SNHLY, FYNNEI. The CDR3 coding sequence is TGTGCCAGCAATACGGACAGGGCGATGAGAGCTTTCTTT. Translation gives CASNTDRAMRAFF.